The 23 T cell receptor beta chains in this list originate from one sample, sequenced in a study of blood T cells in healthy people across ages. Primed by a sample-barcoded 5' primer and a J-beta primer mix, a second PCR proceeded for about 7 to 12 cycles. TCRdb passed the 5' RACE reads through MiXCR, listing each CDR3 protein once. This table holds about 1.8 million distinct CDR3 sequences, 40% to 55% found once. Sequencing was carried out using blood. The receptors originated from a woman aged 40 to 49 in good health.

The chain recombines TRBV29-1 with TRBJ2-3; 7 nucleotides align to TRBD2. Germline-derived CDR1 and CDR2 are SQVTM and ANQGSEA. CDR3 length: 14 residues. The V segment lost 1 base and the J segment 1 base; nucleotides outside the gene matches: 2. DNA for the CDR3: TGCAGCGTTGAAGCCCGGGGGGGCACAGATACGCAGTATTTT. Protein sequence: CSVEARGGTDTQYF.

This rearrangement joins TRBV28 to TRBJ2-2, with 8 nucleotides matching TRBD1. The CDR3 spans 15 residues. The J segment lost 4 bases and the V segment lost 8 bases, leaving 9 bases of the junction unmatched. CDR1 MDHEN and CDR2 SYDVKM come from the germline V gene. CDR3 nucleotides: TGTGCCAGCGATACCGGGACAGGCCTCACCGGGGAGCTGTTTTTT. Amino acids: CASDTGTGLTGELFF.

This clonotype was seen a few times. V gene TRBV12-5 combines with J gene TRBJ2-1, with D tentatively TRBD2 (7 bases). Germline lookup yields CDR1 LGHNT and CDR2 FRNRAP. Between the trimmed V and J ends, which lost 6 bases and 5 bases, there was a span of 20 bases. The CDR3 spans 16 residues. Here the CDR3 DNA reads TGTGCTAGTGGGGGCCCCGGGGGGCGCGGTAACAATGAGCAGTTCTTC. Translation: CASGGPGGRGNNEQFF.

The chain couples TRBV5-1 to TRBJ2-1, with no clear D. The V and J ends lost 0 bases and 6 bases respectively, with 13 bases between them. CDR1 SGHRS and CDR2 YFSETQ come from the germline V gene. The CDR3 consists of 15 residues. The chain's CDR3 is CASSLVAEVRNEQFF. For the CDR3, the DNA is TGCGCCAGCAGCTTGGTTGCGGAAGTCCGCAATGAGCAGTTCTTC.

There are a few counts of this clonotype. The genes are TRBV7-9 and TRBJ2-3, with D perhaps matching TRBD1 or TRBD2 (5 bases each). V was trimmed by 4 bases and J by 2 bases, leaving 19 bases between them. Looked up from germline, CDR1 is SEHNR and CDR2 is FQNEAQ (reference sequence). This CDR3 spans 17 amino acids. CDR3 region: CASSSWGYRRDTDTQYF. The CDR3 DNA is TGTGCCAGCAGCTCCTGGGGCTACCGTCGGGACACAGATACGCAGTATTTT.

The J gene is TRBJ2-3, the V gene TRBV11-1, with 11 bases matching TRBD1. This CDR3 contains 16 residues. CDR1 SGHAT and CDR2 FQDESV come from the germline V gene (reference sequence). V dropped 0 bases and J dropped 5; count of bases not matched to a gene: 4. For the CDR3, the DNA is TGTGCCAGCAGCTTAGCGGACAGGGGGCTCAGAGATACGCAGTATTTT. This gives the protein CASSLADRGLRDTQYF.

This clonotype was seen more than once but under ten times. Here the CDR3 reads CSAYGTGETQYF. CDR3 DNA sequence: TGCAGTGCCTATGGGACAGGGGAGACCCAGTACTTC. The chain joins TRBV20-1 to TRBJ2-7; 9 bases match TRBD1. The end of the DNA aligns better with TRBJ2-5, so the J call may be wrong. CDR3 length: 12 residues. Per germline, CDR1 DFQATT and CDR2 SNEGSKA (reference sequence).

This sequence joins TRBV28 and TRBJ2-3; D gene uncertain. The CDR3 is 12 amino acids. Per germline, CDR1 MDHEN and CDR2 SYDVKM. The V end lost 7 bases, the J end lost 4 bases, and 9 bases lay between the germline ends. CDR3 coding DNA: TGTGCCAGCATGAGGTTCGCAGATACGCAGTATTTT. This gives the protein CASMRFADTQYF.

This clonotype was detected many times. One end of the junction does not line up with germline, which may come from a read error. V is TRBV12-3 or TRBV12-4 and J is TRBJ1-5; TRBD1 might be the D (6 bases). The CDR3 is 14 residues long. The chain's CDR3 is CASSLDSLNQPQHF. The CDR3 bases are TGCGCCAGCAGCTTGGACAGCCTAAATCAGCCCCAGCATTTT.

V and J are TRBV12-3 or TRBV12-4 and TRBJ2-1, with a tentative D call TRBD1 (7 bases). The V end lost 4 bases, the J end lost 13 bases, and 32 bases lay between the germline ends. CDR3 length: 18 residues. This CDR3 is CASSSEGTVMGLQETQFF. As DNA, the CDR3 is TGTGCCAGCAGTTCGGAAGGGACAGTAATGGGACTCCAAGAGACCCAGTTCTTC.

CDR3 nucleotide sequence: TGCGCCAGCAGGAGGGACGGGACAGCCTATGGCTACACCTTC. As protein: CASRRDGTAYGYTF. The chain recombines TRBV5-1 with TRBJ1-2, with 7 bases matching TRBD1. The trim removed 5 bases at V and 4 bases at J, leaving 8 bases unmatched. The CDR3 sequence is 14 residues long. CDR1 SGHRS and CDR2 YFSETQ come from the germline V gene.

This clonotype has more than one count but fewer than ten. This chain uses TRBV5-1 with TRBJ2-7; 8 nucleotides match TRBD1. With the DNA end fitting TRBJ2-5 better, the J assignment may be wrong. From germline, CDR1 is SGHRS and CDR2 YFSETQ. The CDR3 extends over 14 amino acids. CDR3 loop: CASSETGAGETQYF. The CDR3, as DNA: TGCGCCAGCAGCGAGACAGGGGCTGGAGAGACCCAGTACTTC.

This clonotype appeared a few times. This chain joins TRBV6-2 or TRBV6-3 and TRBJ1-5; D uncertain. The CDR3 extends over 16 amino acids. Germline loops: CDR1 MNHEY, CDR2 SVGEGT. V lost 2 bases to trimming and J lost 1 base, with 12 bases between them. DNA of the CDR3: TGTGCCAGCAGTTACCTTCCCAAGGCCAGCAATCAGCCCCAGCATTTT. Its translation is CASSYLPKASNQPQHF.

The chain employs TRBV6-6 and TRBJ1-1, with a tentative D call TRBD1 (5 bases). This CDR3 contains 17 residues. Trimming removed 6 bases at V and 5 bases at J, with 25 bases between. The germline CDR1 and CDR2 sequences are MNHNY and SVGAGI (reference sequence). The CDR3 reads CASRPRIYSSRETEAFF. CDR3 nucleotide sequence: TGTGCCAGCAGACCAAGGATCTATTCATCCAGGGAGACTGAAGCTTTCTTT.

The CDR3 nucleotides read TGCAGTGCTAGATGGGGGAGTACTGAAGCTTTCTTT. Translated: CSARWGSTEAFF. V gene TRBV20-1 combines with J gene TRBJ1-1, with D possibly TRBD1 on 5 matching bases. Deletions cut 2 bases from V and 5 bases from J, with 9 bases between. The CDR3 has 12 amino acids. CDR1 is DFQATT and CDR2 is SNEGSKA in the germline V gene (reference sequence).

This clonotype has more than one count but fewer than ten. V usage is TRBV29-1 and J usage is TRBJ2-7, with D maybe TRBD1 (6 bases). The CDR3 has 14 residues. Trimming took 3 bases from V and 0 from J, leaving 12 bases between them. Looked up from germline, CDR1 is SQVTM and CDR2 is ANQGSEA. The CDR3 loop is CSVEDSTSSYEQYF. The CDR3 nucleotides are TGCAGCGTTGAGGACAGTACCAGCTCCTACGAGCAGTACTTC.

This clonotype was counted between two and nine times. The CDR3 DNA follows: TGTGCCAGCAGCTTAGGCCGAAAGGGGTACAATGAGCAGTTCTTC. Residues: CASSLGRKGYNEQFF. This chain links TRBV7-2 with TRBJ2-1; D might be TRBD1 (5 bases). Looked up from germline, CDR1 is SGHTA and CDR2 is FQGNSA. The V end was cut by 1 base, the J end by 4 bases, with 11 bases between. The CDR3 length is 15 residues.

V and J are TRBV9 and TRBJ1-5; 9 bases are a match to TRBD1. Germline assignment: CDR1 SGDLS and CDR2 YYNGEE. V dropped 9 bases and J dropped 7; count of bases not matched to a gene: 17. The CDR3 runs 16 residues. This CDR3 reads CANPGEPGQGYQPQHF. In nucleotides, the CDR3 is TGTGCCAACCCGGGGGAGCCGGGACAGGGATACCAGCCCCAGCATTTT.

This clonotype was seen just once. The V gene is TRBV6-6, the J gene TRBJ1-4, with D tentatively TRBD1 (6 bases). With 7 bases removed from V and 4 bases from J, the gap between germline ends came to 13 bases. The germline V gene encodes CDR1 MNHNY and CDR2 SVGAGI (reference sequence). This CDR3 comprises 14 residues. CDR3 sequence: CASIKRGHNEKLFF. The CDR3 DNA follows: TGTGCCAGCATAAAAAGGGGACATAATGAAAAACTGTTTTTT.

Points on this clonotype: Being one base from a much bigger clone, this may be a read error. This chain joins TRBV29-1 and TRBJ2-5; TRBD1 is a possible D gene (5 bases). This CDR3 has 12 residues. CDR1 and CDR2 from the germline V gene are SQVTM and ANQGSEA. CDR3 in DNA: TGCAGCGTTGAAAGACAGCAAGAGGCCCAGTACTTC. Protein sequence: CSVERQQEAQYF.

This clonotype has just a few counts. This chain joins TRBV29-1 and TRBJ1-4; possible D gene TRBD1, 6 bases. The CDR3 consists of 14 residues. Germline-derived CDR1 and CDR2 are SQVTM and ANQGSEA. V gave up 0 bases and J gave up 8 bases, with 13 bases separating them. CDR3 DNA sequence: TGCAGCGTTGAAGATCGCCAGGGGAACGAAAAACTGTTTTTT. It specifies CSVEDRQGNEKLFF. Drawing the rest from reference TRBV29-1 and TRBJ1-4, the complete variable domain is SAVISQKPSRDICQRGTSLTIQCQVDSQVTMMFWYRQQPGQSLTLIATANQGSEATYESGFVIDKFPISRPNLTFSTLTVSNMSPEDSSIYLCSVEDRQGNEKLFFGSGTQLSVL.

The chain links TRBV27 to TRBJ2-1, with TRBD1 matching 10 bases. The CDR3 runs 14 residues. The germline V gene encodes CDR1 MNHEY and CDR2 SMNVEV (reference sequence). J lost 10 bases, V lost 2 bases, and 5 bases had no gene match. As DNA, the CDR3 is TGTGCCAGCAGTTTAGGGGACAGGGGTTACGAGCAGTTCTTC. Its protein is CASSLGDRGYEQFF.

The sample holds a few counts of this clonotype. The chain joins TRBV7-3 to TRBJ2-5, with 9 bases matching TRBD2. Germline V gene sequence: CDR1 SGHTA, CDR2 FQGTGA. CDR3 size: 16 residues. The junction had 6 bases not matched to a gene; V was cut back by 2 bases and J by 2 bases. The CDR3 region is CASSLGPLAGQETQYF. In DNA, the CDR3 is TGTGCCAGCAGCTTAGGTCCCCTAGCGGGGCAAGAGACCCAGTACTTC.